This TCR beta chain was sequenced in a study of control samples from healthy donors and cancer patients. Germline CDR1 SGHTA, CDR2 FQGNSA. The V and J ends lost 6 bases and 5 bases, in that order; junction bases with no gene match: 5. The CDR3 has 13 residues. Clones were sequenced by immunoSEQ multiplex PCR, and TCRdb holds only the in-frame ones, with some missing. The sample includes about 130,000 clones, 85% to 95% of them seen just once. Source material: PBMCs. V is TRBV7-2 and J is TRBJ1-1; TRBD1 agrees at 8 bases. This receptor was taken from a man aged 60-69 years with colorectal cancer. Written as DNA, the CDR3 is TGTGCCAGCAGTCAGGGGGCGAGGACTGAAGCTTTCTTT. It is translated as CASSQGARTEAFF. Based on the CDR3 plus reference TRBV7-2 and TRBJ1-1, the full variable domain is GAGVSQSPSNKVTEKGKDVELRCDPISGHTALYWYRQSLGQGLEFLIYFQGNSAPDKSGLPSDRFSAERTGGSVSTLTIQRTQQEDSAVYLCASSQGARTEAFFGQGTRLTVV.